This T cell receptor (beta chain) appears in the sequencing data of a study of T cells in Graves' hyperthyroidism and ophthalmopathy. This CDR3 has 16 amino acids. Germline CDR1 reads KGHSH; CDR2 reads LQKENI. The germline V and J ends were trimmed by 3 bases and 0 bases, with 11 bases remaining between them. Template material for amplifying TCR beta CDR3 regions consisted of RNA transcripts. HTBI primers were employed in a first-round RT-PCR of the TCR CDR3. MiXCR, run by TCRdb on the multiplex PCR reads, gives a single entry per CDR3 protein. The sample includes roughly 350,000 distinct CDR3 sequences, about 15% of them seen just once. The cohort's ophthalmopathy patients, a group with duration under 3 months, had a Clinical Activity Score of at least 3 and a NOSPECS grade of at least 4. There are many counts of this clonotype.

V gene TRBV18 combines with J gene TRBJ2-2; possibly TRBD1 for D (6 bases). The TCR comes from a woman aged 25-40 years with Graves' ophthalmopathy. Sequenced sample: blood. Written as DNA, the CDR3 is TGTGCCAGCTCACCCCGTGGGACACCGAACACCGGGGAGCTGTTTTTT. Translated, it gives CASSPRGTPNTGELFF.